The 29 T cell receptor beta chains given below trace back to one sample, sequenced in a study of blood T cells in healthy people across ages. A second about 7 to 12 cycle PCR used barcoded and J-beta primers. TCRdb fed the 5' RACE reads into MiXCR, producing one record per CDR3 protein. This table has roughly 800,000 distinct CDR3 sequences, 55% to 70% appearing once. Sequencing was carried out using blood. The receptors stem from a man aged 25-45 years in good health.

Of note for this clonotype: Since a much larger clone is just one base distant, this may be a read error. This chain connects TRBV25-1 to TRBJ1-2; 7 nucleotides agree with TRBD1. The J segment lost 4 bases and the V segment lost 6 bases, leaving 2 bases of the junction unmatched. Germline CDR1 is MGHDK and CDR2 is SYGVNS. CDR3 size: 12 residues. The CDR3 here is CASRRDSYGYTF. CDR3 nucleotides: TGTGCCAGCAGGCGGGACAGCTATGGCTACACCTTC.

This sequence joins TRBV9 and TRBJ2-1, with 7 bases lining up with TRBD2. The CDR3 loop spans 14 amino acids. With 3 bases clipped from V and 12 bases from J, the junction kept 12 bases outside the gene matches. Germline V lookup: CDR1 SGDLS, CDR2 YYNGEE. This CDR3 reads CASSEGTTNVGQFF. The CDR3 DNA reads TGTGCCAGCAGCGAGGGGACTACCAACGTCGGGCAGTTCTTC.

The CDR3 DNA reads TGTGCCAGCACCGATTTGACTGGGTTTCGAGGAGGGTTCTTC. Translation: CASTDLTGFRGGFF. The V and J genes are TRBV2 and TRBJ2-1, with D possibly being TRBD2 (5 bases). This CDR3 spans 14 amino acids. Germline V gene lookup returns CDR1 SNHLY and CDR2 FYNNEI. V was clipped by 7 bases and J by 15 bases, with 25 bases between them.

The chain uses TRBV7-2 and TRBJ2-1, with D perhaps given as TRBD1 or TRBD2 (5 bases each). The CDR3 runs 15 residues. Germline V gene lookup returns CDR1 SGHTA and CDR2 FQGNSA. The ends were cut back, 5 bases at V and 2 bases at J, with 13 bases in the middle. CDR3 nucleotide sequence: TGTGCCAGCAGCGCCCTGGGACCGCCCTACAATGAGCAGTTCTTC. Protein: CASSALGPPYNEQFF.

The J gene is TRBJ2-5, the V gene TRBV10-3; unclear D gene. The CDR3 covers 11 residues. The germline CDR1 and CDR2 sequences are ENHRY and SYGVKD. Trimming shortened V by 10 bases and J by 3 bases, and 9 bases separated the two germline ends. The CDR3 DNA sequence: TGTGCCACAAGCAATGAAGAGACCCAGTACTTC. Its translation: CATSNEETQYF.

The V call is TRBV15, the J call TRBJ2-7; no clear D. This CDR3 comprises 13 residues. Trimming pared 2 bases from V and 3 bases from J, leaving 8 bases between. Germline-derived CDR1 and CDR2 are LNHNV and YYDKDF (reference sequence). In nucleotides, the CDR3 is TGTGCCACCAGCAGAAATACGGGCTACGAGCAGTACTTC. It translates to CATSRNTGYEQYF.

The V call is TRBV25-1, the J call TRBJ1-2; D is possibly TRBD1 (5 bases). Looked up from germline, CDR1 is MGHDK and CDR2 is SYGVNS. The V gene lost 3 bases and the J gene lost 2 bases, with 10 bases spanning the gap. The CDR3 sequence is 14 residues long. CDR3 DNA: TGTGCCAGCAGTGACGGGACGGGGAACTATGGCTACACCTTC. Its translation: CASSDGTGNYGYTF.

This chain links TRBV6-2 or TRBV6-3 with TRBJ2-1; 16 bases fit TRBD2. The CDR3 runs to 16 residues. The junction had 9 bases not matched to a gene; V was cut back by 10 bases and J by 6 bases. Germline V gene sequence: CDR1 MNHEY, CDR2 SVGEGT. The CDR3: CATAGTSGRAINEQFF. The CDR3 nucleotides read TGTGCCACCGCAGGGACTAGCGGGAGGGCCATCAATGAGCAGTTCTTC.

This clonotype has a handful of counts. The V call is TRBV12-3 or TRBV12-4, the J call TRBJ1-1; 8 bases map to TRBD1. The CDR3 is made up of 18 amino acids. Unmatched junction bases numbered 17, after V lost 7 bases and J lost 1 base. The CDR3 DNA is TGTGCCAGCAAACCCGGGACAGGCTTTATGGGGGAGAACACTGAAGCTTTCTTT. It specifies CASKPGTGFMGENTEAFF.

This clonotype showed up just a few times. The chain has TRBV7-9 and TRBJ2-6; maybe TRBD1 (6 bases). The CDR3 extends over 16 amino acids. Germline assignment: CDR1 SEHNR and CDR2 FQNEAQ (reference sequence). V lost 11 bases, J lost 0 bases, and 17 bases lay in between. DNA of the CDR3: TGTGCCGCCCCCGGGACATCCGGCTCTGGGGCCAACGTCCTGACTTTC. Amino acid sequence: CAAPGTSGSGANVLTF. The full variable domain, with the rest looked up from reference TRBV7-9 and TRBJ2-6, is DTGVSQNPRHKITKRGQNVTFRCDPISEHNRLYWYRQTLGQGPEFLTYFQNEAQLEKSRLLSDRFSAERPKGSFSTLEIQRTEQGDSAMYLCAAPGTSGSGANVLTFGAGSRLTVL.

DNA for the CDR3: TGTGCCAGCAGCTTAGAACCGGCCGCAAGGAATTCACCCCTCCACTTT. This encodes CASSLEPAARNSPLHF. The chain links TRBV7-2 to TRBJ1-6; D unclear. There are 16 residues in the CDR3. CDR1 is SGHTA and CDR2 is FQGNSA in the germline V gene. Trimming took off 1 base at V and 7 bases at J, with 14 bases between the two ends.

V and J are TRBV20-1 and TRBJ2-3; 9 nucleotides agree with TRBD2. Trimming cost V 5 bases and J 0 bases; bases outside gene matches: 3. The CDR3 extends over 14 amino acids. Germline loops: CDR1 DFQATT, CDR2 SNEGSKA (reference sequence). The CDR3 bases are TGCAGTGCTTCGACTAGCGGCAGCACAGATACGCAGTATTTT. Translating gives CSASTSGSTDTQYF.

This clonotype appeared once. V usage is TRBV20-1 and J usage is TRBJ2-7; either TRBD1 or TRBD2 may supply D (5 bases each). The end of the DNA fits TRBJ2-5 better, so the J call may be wrong. Germline V gives CDR1 DFQATT, CDR2 SNEGSKA (reference sequence). This CDR3 has 13 residues. This CDR3 reads CSAKERGVKTQYF. CDR3 sequence (DNA): TGCAGTGCTAAAGAGCGAGGGGTGAAGACCCAGTACTTC.

This chain uses TRBV4-3 with TRBJ2-1; D possibly corresponds to TRBD2 (5 bases). The CDR3 contains 13 residues. V was clipped by 2 bases and J by 6 bases, with 8 bases between them. Germline V gene sequence: CDR1 LGHNA, CDR2 YSLEER. CDR3 in amino acids: CASSQSSLNEQFF. CDR3 DNA: TGCGCCAGCAGCCAATCTAGCCTCAATGAGCAGTTCTTC.

This chain joins TRBV12-3 or TRBV12-4 and TRBJ2-4, with a weak D call TRBD1 (6 bases). There are 15 residues in the CDR3. Trimming left V 5 bases short and J 7 bases short, with 18 bases between. CDR3 coding DNA: TGTGCCAGCAGTGTGGGACAACCTCCTAATAACATTCAGTACTTC. Its protein product is CASSVGQPPNNIQYF.

V is TRBV2 and J is TRBJ2-7; 8 positions agree with TRBD2. Looked up from germline, CDR1 is SNHLY and CDR2 is FYNNEI. The CDR3 runs 19 residues. Trimming cost V 6 bases and J 0 bases; bases outside gene matches: 19. CDR3 coding DNA: TGTGCCAGCAGCGATGTGCGGAGATCGGCTAGCGGGTACTCCTACGAGCAGTACTTC. This codes for CASSDVRRSASGYSYEQYF.

The chain carries TRBV29-1 and TRBJ2-7; tentatively, D is TRBD2 (5 bases). CDR1 and CDR2 from the germline V gene are SQVTM and ANQGSEA. The length of the CDR3 is 14 residues. Trimming removed 4 bases from V and 1 base from J, with 14 bases in between. The CDR3 nucleotides are TGCAGCGTTGTAGAACCGGGAACTTCCTACGAGCAGTACTTC. This sequence encodes CSVVEPGTSYEQYF.

The chain combines TRBV10-2 with TRBJ2-6; D is ambiguous. CDR3 length: 15 amino acids. CDR1 is WSHSY and CDR2 is SAAADI in the germline V gene. Trimming took off 6 bases at V and 0 bases at J, with 9 bases between the two ends. The CDR3 sequence is CASRKGSSGANVLTF. In DNA, the CDR3 is TGCGCCAGCAGAAAAGGAAGCTCTGGGGCCAACGTCCTGACTTTC.

The V call is TRBV6-2 or TRBV6-3, the J call TRBJ2-1; maybe TRBD2 (5 bases). With 4 bases removed from V and 7 bases from J, the gap between germline ends came to 17 bases. Per the germline V gene, CDR1 is MNHEY and CDR2 is SVGEGT. CDR3 length: 15 residues. The CDR3 loop reads CASSSRLGRENEQFF. The CDR3 region has the DNA TGTGCCAGCAGTTCTCGGTTAGGTAGGGAGAATGAGCAGTTCTTC.

The chain is built from TRBV7-6 and TRBJ2-1; 8 bases align to TRBD2. The CDR3 runs 16 residues. Germline V lookup: CDR1 SGHVS, CDR2 FNYEAQ. J gave up 0 bases and V 5 bases, and 6 bases lay outside the gene matches. Here the CDR3 reads CASSHRSGSSYNEQFF. Here the CDR3 DNA reads TGTGCCAGCAGCCACCGGAGCGGGAGCTCCTACAATGAGCAGTTCTTC.

This clonotype was found a few times. This chain links TRBV7-2 with TRBJ1-2; 8 nucleotides match TRBD1. This CDR3 has 13 residues. V lost 5 bases and J lost 8; bases outside the gene matches: 7. The germline CDR1 and CDR2 sequences are SGHTA and FQGNSA. The CDR3 DNA follows: TGTGCCAGCAGCCAACAGGGGGGGAACGGCTACACCTTC. Protein: CASSQQGGNGYTF.

The chain recombines TRBV28 with TRBJ2-5; no clear D. Germline V CDR1 and CDR2: MDHEN, SYDVKM. V lost 6 bases, J lost 5 bases, and 10 bases lay in between. The CDR3 loop spans 12 amino acids. CDR3 protein: CASSTVRETQYF. CDR3 coding DNA: TGTGCCAGCAGCACAGTAAGGGAGACCCAGTACTTC.

The chain employs TRBV7-2 and TRBJ1-1, with a tentative D call TRBD1 (5 bases). The CDR3 spans 12 residues. Trimming shortened V by 4 bases and J by 6 bases, and 9 bases separated the two germline ends. Germline lookup yields CDR1 SGHTA and CDR2 FQGNSA. For the CDR3, the DNA is TGTGCCAGCAGCTACGTAGGGGCTGAAGCTTTCTTT. Its protein is CASSYVGAEAFF.

The chain uses TRBV7-9 and TRBJ2-7; TRBD2 matches 8 bases. With the DNA end fitting TRBJ2-5 better, the J assignment may be wrong. Germline assignment: CDR1 SEHNR and CDR2 FQNEAQ (reference sequence). The CDR3 spans 15 residues. The CDR3 region is CASSFVREGVETQYF. The DNA of the CDR3 is TGTGCCAGCAGCTTCGTCCGGGAGGGGGTAGAGACCCAGTACTTC.

The chain joins TRBV7-9 to TRBJ1-2; tentatively, D is TRBD1 (5 bases). The CDR3 has 14 residues. Germline V gene data show CDR1 as SEHNR and CDR2 as FQNEAQ (reference sequence). V lost 5 bases and J 3 bases, leaving 13 bases between the germline ends. The DNA of the CDR3 is TGTGCCAGCAGCGCAGAGGGGACGGACTATGGCTACACCTTC. Protein product: CASSAEGTDYGYTF.

The chain links TRBV12-3 or TRBV12-4 to TRBJ1-6; D perhaps matches TRBD1 (5 bases). Trimming stripped 4 bases from V and 9 bases from J, with 16 bases between. This CDR3 comprises 15 residues. This CDR3 reads CASSSGDGDASPLHF. The CDR3 nucleotides read TGTGCCAGCAGTTCTGGGGACGGGGACGCTTCACCCCTCCACTTT.

The V and J genes are TRBV4-2 and TRBJ2-1; D is perhaps TRBD2 (5 bases). The J call is in doubt because the DNA end fits TRBJ2-7 better. CDR1 is LGHNA, CDR2 YNFKEQ, per germline. This CDR3 region has 15 residues. The CDR3 nucleotides are TGTGCCAGCAGCCAAGGTCGTACGGGGAAGAATGAGCAGTACTTC. It specifies CASSQGRTGKNEQYF.

This clonotype has a handful of counts. The rearrangement joins TRBV25-1 to TRBJ2-7; D remains ambiguous. This CDR3 region has 19 residues. Germline V gene sequence: CDR1 MGHDK, CDR2 SYGVNS. Trimming shortened V by 6 bases and J by 0 bases, and 27 bases separated the two germline ends. The CDR3 nucleotides read TGTGCCAGCAGCCCCCCAAGCAATTTCAGCCTATCGACCTCCTACGAGCAGTACTTC. It encodes CASSPPSNFSLSTSYEQYF.

This clonotype was detected only a few times. The V call is TRBV24-1, the J call TRBJ2-5; 9 bases map to TRBD1. Losses at the gene ends were 3 bases for V and 4 bases for J; bases not matched to a gene: 5. CDR3 length: 15 amino acids. Germline loops: CDR1 KGHDR, CDR2 SFDVKD. CDR3 nucleotides: TGTGCCACCAGTGATGGGACAGGGATCGTAGAGACCCAGTACTTC. It translates to CATSDGTGIVETQYF.